This TCR beta chain was sequenced in a study of identical twins. From the 5' RACE reads, TCRdb called clonotypes with MiXCR, one entry per CDR3 protein. The sample carries 450,000 or so distinct CDR3 sequences, roughly 20% recorded once. This clonotype was observed a few times. CDR1 is SGHRS, CDR2 YFSETQ, per germline. The CDR3 is made up of 17 amino acids. Trimming removed 4 bases from V and 8 bases from J; junction bases left unmatched: 19. J is TRBJ2-3 and V is TRBV5-1; 7 positions agree with TRBD2. Sequencing input: naive T cells sorted from blood. The clonotype comes from a man in his fifties or sixties in good health. The CDR3 loop is CASSPQTLLDGRSTQYF. The CDR3 DNA is TGCGCCAGCAGCCCCCAAACTCTTCTCGACGGGAGGAGTACGCAGTATTTT.